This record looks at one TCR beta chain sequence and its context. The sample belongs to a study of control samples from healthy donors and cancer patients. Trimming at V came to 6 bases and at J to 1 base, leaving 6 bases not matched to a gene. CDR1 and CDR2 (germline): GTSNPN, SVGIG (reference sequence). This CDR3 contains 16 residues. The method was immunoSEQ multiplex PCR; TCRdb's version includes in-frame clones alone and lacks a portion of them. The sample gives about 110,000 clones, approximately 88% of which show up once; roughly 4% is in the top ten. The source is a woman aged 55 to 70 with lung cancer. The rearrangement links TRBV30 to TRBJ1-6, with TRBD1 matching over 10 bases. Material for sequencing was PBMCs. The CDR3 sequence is CACSDRGRSYNSPLHF. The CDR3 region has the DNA TGTGCCTGCTCGGACAGGGGGAGGTCCTATAATTCACCCCTCCACTTT.